This paragraph covers one T cell receptor beta chain sequence. The CDR3 has 15 amino acids. V lost 4 bases, J lost 6 bases, and 6 bases stayed unmatched. Germline lookup yields CDR1 KGHDR and CDR2 SFDVKD. Per the authors' pipeline: Using reference gene primer amplification, nucleated cell counts were estimated. Measured with immunoSEQ multiplex PCR; TCRdb has only the in-frame clones, and not every one. V, J and clone size were drawn from that table, and D and trimming were deduced from the DNA. The sample consists of approximately 40,000 clones, approximately 87% of them appearing once. The source of the sample is a study of blood T cell repertoires in COVID-19. As for the study in general: COVID-19 samples collected from the United States, Italy and Spain covered acute and convalescent phases. T cells, B-cell-depleted T cells, or PBMCs provided the cDNA or gDNA that served as material.

Seattle's cohort entered during active infection and was followed longitudinally. The specimen was peripheral blood. The rearrangement joins TRBV24-1 to TRBJ2-1, with 9 bases fitting TRBD2. This receptor was obtained from a man aged 35 to 55 with COVID-19, enrolled during active disease. The CDR3 region is CATSDRSGSLNEQFF. CDR3 bases: TGTGCCACCAGTGACCGTAGCGGGAGTCTCAATGAGCAGTTCTTC.